These 25 T cell receptor beta chains were sequenced from one sample in a study of blood T cell repertoires in COVID-19. Generated by immunoSEQ multiplex PCR, the TCRdb table keeps only in-frame clones and is missing some. The sample shows about 270,000 clones, 85% to 90% of them seen only once. The sample was PBMCs or T cells enriched from blood (not recorded which). The receptors here all came from a woman in her 30s with acute COVID-19.

The chain uses TRBV19 and TRBJ1-1, with D tentatively TRBD1 (5 bases). Trimming pared 0 bases from V and 6 bases from J, leaving 20 bases between. Germline V gives CDR1 LNHDA, CDR2 SQIVND (reference sequence). CDR3 length: 17 amino acids. The DNA for the CDR3 is TGTGCCAGTAGTATAGATTCGGGGGAGTTCCTAGGGGCTGAAGCTTTCTTT. Translating it yields CASSIDSGEFLGAEAFF.

This clone appeared a single time. The CDR3 sequence is CASSLLAANTDTQYF. The CDR3 region has the DNA TGCGCCAGCAGCTTATTAGCGGCAAACACAGATACGCAGTATTTT. The chain carries TRBV5-1 and TRBJ2-3, with D perhaps matching TRBD2 (6 bases). The CDR3 consists of 15 residues. Germline CDR1 SGHRS, CDR2 YFSETQ. Trimming shortened V by 2 bases and J by 2 bases, and 12 bases separated the two germline ends.

CDR3 sequence reads: CASSSAGLVGWEQFF. Written as DNA, the CDR3 is TGTGCCAGCAGCTCCGCCGGACTAGTAGGGTGGGAGCAGTTCTTC. The chain employs TRBV13 and TRBJ2-1, with 7 bases that match TRBD2. The CDR3 has 15 amino acids. The V and J ends lost 4 bases and 10 bases, in that order; junction bases with no gene match: 13. Germline CDR1 PRHDT, CDR2 FYEKMQ (reference sequence).

J is TRBJ2-7 and V is TRBV11-2; 9 bases map to TRBD2. The CDR3 runs 17 residues. V shed 1 base, J shed 3 bases, and the junction held 10 bases outside the gene matches. CDR1 is SGHAT, CDR2 FQNNGV, per germline. CDR3 DNA: TGTGCCAGCAGCTTAGGGTTTACTAGCGGGCACAGCTACGAGCAGTACTTC. It translates to CASSLGFTSGHSYEQYF. The whole variable domain, remainder taken from reference TRBV11-2 and TRBJ2-7, is EAGVAQSPRYKIIEKRQSVAFWCNPISGHATLYWYQQILGQGPKLLIQFQNNGVVDDSQLPKDRFSAERLKGVDSTLKIQPAKLEDSAVYLCASSLGFTSGHSYEQYFGPGTRLTVT.

This sequence joins TRBV28 and TRBJ2-1; 7 bases align to TRBD2. The CDR3 is made up of 15 amino acids. Germline CDR1 reads MDHEN; CDR2 reads SYDVKM. With 2 bases clipped from V and 0 bases from J, the junction kept 1 base outside the gene matches. The CDR3 nucleotides are TGTGCCAGCAGTTTACTAGCGGTCTCCTACAATGAGCAGTTCTTC. The encoded protein is CASSLLAVSYNEQFF.

The CDR3 DNA is TGTGCCATCAGTGAGTCAGTGGCAGCCGACAGTCAGCCCCAGCATTTT. Its protein is CAISESVAADSQPQHF. J is TRBJ1-5 and V is TRBV10-3; D perhaps matches TRBD1 (5 bases). The V end lost 0 bases, the J end lost 6 bases, and 15 bases lay between the germline ends. This CDR3 region has 16 residues. Germline V gene sequence: CDR1 ENHRY, CDR2 SYGVKD.

The gene calls are TRBV12-3 or TRBV12-4 and TRBJ1-5; D is unclear. V lost 5 bases to trimming and J lost 4 bases, with 9 bases between them. The CDR3 totals 13 residues. In nucleotides, the CDR3 is TGTGCCAGCAGTCCGGGTCCAAATCAGCCCCAGCATTTT. Amino acids: CASSPGPNQPQHF.

V and J are TRBV30 and TRBJ2-1; D is unclear. The CDR3 length is 12 residues. Germline V lookup: CDR1 GTSNPN, CDR2 SVGIG (reference sequence). V dropped 0 bases and J dropped 3 bases, with 3 bases sitting between them. CDR3: CAWSVGYNEQFF. CDR3 sequence (DNA): TGTGCCTGGAGTGTCGGCTACAATGAGCAGTTCTTC.

The chain is built from TRBV3-1 (or the pseudogene TRBV3-2) and TRBJ2-7, with 13 bases identical to TRBD2. The CDR3 has 19 amino acids. Germline V gene data show CDR1 as LGHDT and CDR2 as YNNKEL (reference sequence). V shed 0 bases and J 7 bases; nucleotides not matched to a gene: 15. The DNA for the CDR3 is TGTGCCAGCAGCCAAGATTTATTCGGTGGACTAGCGGGAGCTAGGGAGCAGTACTTC. Its protein product is CASSQDLFGGLAGAREQYF.

This clone was counted a few times. V and J are TRBV10-3 and TRBJ1-5; 7 positions agree with TRBD1. CDR3 length equals 16 residues. Germline trimming cut 3 bases from V and 3 bases from J; bases unmatched to any gene: 8. Germline V gene data show CDR1 as ENHRY and CDR2 as SYGVKD. Here the CDR3 reads CAISDVGQDPNQPQHF. The CDR3 region has the DNA TGTGCCATCAGTGATGTCGGACAGGATCCCAATCAGCCCCAGCATTTT.

The V call is TRBV29-1, the J call TRBJ2-7; D is uncertain. The germline CDR1 and CDR2 sequences are SQVTM and ANQGSEA. The V and J ends lost 8 bases and 3 bases respectively, with 17 bases between them. CDR3 length: 13 amino acids. The CDR3 region has the DNA TGCAGCATTACGACCGAACGGGTCTACGAGCAGTACTTC. Its protein product is CSITTERVYEQYF.

This chain connects TRBV28 to TRBJ1-4, with 9 bases fitting TRBD1. The V gene's germline CDR1 is MDHEN and CDR2 SYDVKM. The CDR3 is 15 amino acids. The V gene end was trimmed by 8 bases and the J gene end by 4 bases; junction bases not matched to a gene: 8. CDR3 sequence (DNA): TGTGCCAGCCGCTCCACAGGGGGCAATAATGAAAAACTGTTTTTT. Its translation is CASRSTGGNNEKLFF.

This chain links TRBV7-6 with TRBJ2-2; a weak D match, TRBD2 (5 bases). Trimming stripped 0 bases from V and 8 bases from J, with 13 bases between. Germline CDR1 and CDR2: SGHVS and FNYEAQ. The CDR3 totals 15 residues. This chain's CDR3 is CASSLALQPGGELFF. DNA of the CDR3: TGTGCCAGCAGCTTAGCTCTCCAGCCGGGGGGGGAGCTGTTTTTT.

V and J are TRBV5-1 and TRBJ1-5; 9 bases are a match to TRBD1. The trim removed 4 bases at V and 6 bases at J, leaving 5 bases unmatched. The CDR3 is 14 residues long. From germline, CDR1 is SGHRS and CDR2 YFSETQ. CDR3 region: CASSTTGGGQPQHF. CDR3 coding DNA: TGCGCCAGCAGCACGACAGGGGGGGGTCAGCCCCAGCATTTT.

The chain combines TRBV19 with TRBJ2-3; possibly TRBD2 for D (6 bases). Germline-derived CDR1 and CDR2 are LNHDA and SQIVND (reference sequence). V was clipped by 6 bases and J by 2 bases, with 12 bases between them. This CDR3 is 14 amino acids long. The CDR3 reads CASRTGTDTDTQYF. CDR3 coding DNA: TGTGCCAGTAGAACCGGGACTGACACAGATACGCAGTATTTT. The full variable domain, with the rest looked up from reference TRBV19 and TRBJ2-3, is DGGITQSPKYLFRKEGQNVTLSCEQNLNHDAMYWYRQDPGQGLRLIYYSQIVNDFQKGDIAEGYSVSREKKESFPLTVTSAQKNPTAFYLCASRTGTDTDTQYFGPGTRLTVL.

The chain is built from TRBV5-1 and TRBJ1-4; 9 bases fit TRBD1. The CDR3 is 15 residues long. Germline assignment: CDR1 SGHRS and CDR2 YFSETQ. Trimming removed 7 bases from V and 7 bases from J; junction bases left unmatched: 11. The CDR3 nucleotides are TGCGCCAGCGGGAATCCGGGACAGGGAGGTGAAAAACTGTTTTTT. The encoded protein is CASGNPGQGGEKLFF.

V is TRBV28 and J is TRBJ2-7; D uncertain. CDR3 size: 14 residues. Between the trimmed V and J ends, which lost 5 bases and 1 base, there was a span of 12 bases. Germline V gene data show CDR1 as MDHEN and CDR2 as SYDVKM. The CDR3 region has the DNA TGTGCCAGCAGTCCGATTGACTTGTCCTACGAGCAGTACTTC. This codes for CASSPIDLSYEQYF.

The chain is built from TRBV4-2 and TRBJ2-2, with 13 bases identical to TRBD2. Germline lookup yields CDR1 LGHNA and CDR2 YNFKEQ. The CDR3 is 18 residues long. J gave up 3 bases and V 0 bases, and 4 bases lay outside the gene matches. CDR3 DNA sequence: TGTGCCAGCAGCCAAGAAACTAGCGGGAGGGATTACACCGGGGAGCTGTTTTTT. This sequence encodes CASSQETSGRDYTGELFF.

The chain uses TRBV16 and TRBJ1-4; D not certain. Germline V gives CDR1 KGHSY, CDR2 FQNENV. Trimming pared 3 bases from V and 8 bases from J, leaving 19 bases between. The CDR3 loop spans 16 amino acids. The CDR3 DNA reads as TGTGCCAGCAGCCAGATTGCCGCCAGCACGAGGGAAAAACTGTTTTTT. Protein product: CASSQIAASTREKLFF.

The chain joins TRBV10-3 to TRBJ1-4; tentative D call: TRBD1 (5 bases). The V end was cut by 0 bases, the J end by 5 bases, with 19 bases between. The CDR3 spans 18 residues. CDR1 is ENHRY, CDR2 SYGVKD, per germline. Here the CDR3 reads CAISESPPVGAVNEKLFF. The DNA of the CDR3 is TGTGCCATCAGTGAGTCCCCCCCGGTTGGGGCGGTGAATGAAAAACTGTTTTTT.

This chain joins TRBV25-1 and TRBJ1-1; D unclear. V was pared by 5 bases and J by 4 bases, with 11 bases between. Germline CDR1 reads MGHDK; CDR2 reads SYGVNS. The CDR3 has 13 residues. As DNA, the CDR3 is TGTGCCAGCAGTCCGGCGCAGGCCACTGAAGCTTTCTTT. This codes for CASSPAQATEAFF.

This chain connects TRBV7-9 to TRBJ1-1, with 8 bases that match TRBD1. Trimming cost V 5 bases and J 1 base; bases outside gene matches: 15. Germline CDR1 is SEHNR and CDR2 is FQNEAQ (reference sequence). The CDR3 consists of 18 residues. The CDR3 DNA follows: TGTGCCAGCAGCCCGTCATTCAGGGGGCCCCAGGAGAACACTGAAGCTTTCTTT. Protein sequence: CASSPSFRGPQENTEAFF.

This clone was recorded a few times. This same CDR3 is encoded by further DNA sequences in the sample. The V call is TRBV18, the J call TRBJ2-7; D is unresolved. From germline, CDR1 is KGHSH and CDR2 LQKENI. This CDR3 region has 13 residues. V was cut by 0 bases and J by 0 bases, with 3 bases left in between. The CDR3 region is CASSPPSSYEQYF. CDR3 nucleotide sequence: TGTGCCAGCTCACCACCTAGCTCCTACGAGCAGTACTTC.

A single count supports this clone. The CDR3 here is CASSPIAGDTYEQYF. CDR3 in DNA: TGTGCCAGCAGCCCGATAGCGGGAGACACCTACGAGCAGTACTTC. This chain uses TRBV9 with TRBJ2-7, with TRBD2 matching 9 bases. The CDR3 extends over 15 amino acids. V gave up 4 bases and J gave up 2 bases; unmatched junction bases: 7. Germline CDR1 SGDLS, CDR2 YYNGEE.

The chain carries TRBV15 and TRBJ2-5; weak D call: TRBD1 (5 bases). The CDR3 length is 15 residues. Germline assignment: CDR1 LNHNV and CDR2 YYDKDF (reference sequence). V lost 0 bases and J 1 base, leaving 9 bases between the germline ends. The CDR3 protein is CATSRDLGLQETQYF. The CDR3 bases are TGTGCCACCAGCAGAGATCTGGGGCTCCAAGAGACCCAGTACTTC. The full variable domain, completed using reference TRBV15 and TRBJ2-5, is DAMVIQNPRYQVTQFGKPVTLSCSQTLNHNVMYWYQQKSSQAPKLLFHYYDKDFNNEADTPDNFQSRRPNTSFCFLDIRSPGLGDTAMYLCATSRDLGLQETQYFGPGTRLLVL.